This passage covers 14 T cell receptor beta chains from one sample sequenced in a study of T cells in Graves' hyperthyroidism and ophthalmopathy. From RNA transcripts, TCR beta CDR3 regions were amplified. HTBI primers were used for first-round RT-PCR of the TCR CDR3. TCRdb fed the multiplex PCR reads into MiXCR, producing one record per CDR3 protein. Of hundreds of thousands of distinct CDR3 sequences listed, 14% are singletons. The sample comprised blood. The receptor source for this set is a woman between 18 and 30 years old with Graves' hyperthyroidism.

This chain links TRBV5-1 with TRBJ2-7; 8 nucleotides agree with TRBD2. Germline loops: CDR1 SGHRS, CDR2 YFSETQ. J lost 4 bases, V lost 4 bases, and 16 bases had no gene match. CDR3 length: 17 amino acids. CDR3: CASSTALIRSGRYEQYF. CDR3 nucleotide sequence: TGCGCCAGCAGCACCGCATTAATCCGGAGCGGGAGATACGAGCAGTACTTC.

This clonotype was observed many times. The V call is TRBV11-2, the J call TRBJ2-3, with 11 bases matching TRBD2. The CDR3 is 16 residues long. Trimming removed 5 bases from V and 3 bases from J; junction bases left unmatched: 7. Germline CDR1 is SGHAT and CDR2 is FQNNGV. CDR3 sequence: CASSTIAGGPTDTQYF. The DNA for the CDR3 is TGTGCCAGCAGCACTATAGCGGGAGGGCCGACAGATACGCAGTATTTT.

The genes are TRBV20-1 and TRBJ1-1, with TRBD1 identical over 8 bases. This CDR3 has 15 residues. V was pared by 0 bases and J by 5 bases, with 8 bases of the junction left unmatched. The germline CDR1 and CDR2 sequences are DFQATT and SNEGSKA (reference sequence). The CDR3 nucleotides are TGCAGTGCTAGAGACCCCCAGACAGGGGAGACTGAAGCTTTCTTT. It is translated as CSARDPQTGETEAFF.

This clonotype was seen repeatedly, ten times or more. The J gene is TRBJ2-1, the V gene TRBV2; TRBD2 agrees at 9 bases. The CDR3 covers 15 residues. CDR1 is SNHLY, CDR2 FYNNEI, per germline. V dropped 6 bases and J dropped 4; count of bases not matched to a gene: 7. The CDR3 coding sequence is TGTGCCAGCAGGAACGGACTAGCGATTTACAATGAGCAGTTCTTC. Translating it yields CASRNGLAIYNEQFF. The full variable domain, with the rest looked up from reference TRBV2 and TRBJ2-1, is EPEVTQTPSHQVTQMGQEVILRCVPISNHLYFYWYRQILGQKVEFLVSFYNNEISEKSEIFDDQFSVERPDGSNFTLKIRSTKLEDSAMYFCASRNGLAIYNEQFFGPGTRLTVL.

The chain has TRBV12-3 or TRBV12-4 and TRBJ2-7; D is unresolved. Trimming shortened V by 6 bases and J by 3 bases, and 18 bases separated the two germline ends. The CDR3 is made up of 15 amino acids. CDR3 loop: CASRSRDNPIYEQYF. The DNA for the CDR3 is TGTGCCAGCAGATCGCGTGACAACCCAATCTACGAGCAGTACTTC.

The chain combines TRBV6-1 with TRBJ1-4; the D gene is possibly TRBD1 (6 bases). Per germline, CDR1 MNHNS and CDR2 SASEGT. The CDR3 length is 13 residues. V dropped 6 bases and J dropped 5 bases, with 10 bases sitting between them. CDR3 DNA sequence: TGTGCCAGCAGCAAGGGGGAGAATGAAAAACTGTTTTTT. This gives the protein CASSKGENEKLFF.

This clonotype has only a few counts. The V call is TRBV7-9, the J call TRBJ2-3; no reliable D call. This CDR3 contains 16 residues. Germline assignment: CDR1 SEHNR and CDR2 FQNEAQ (reference sequence). Trimming shortened V by 7 bases and J by 0 bases, and 17 bases separated the two germline ends. CDR3 amino acids: CASTWAHSASTDTQYF. The CDR3 coding sequence is TGTGCCAGCACCTGGGCGCATTCAGCTAGCACAGATACGCAGTATTTT.

In regard to this clonotype: A read error may be the cause here, since a much bigger clone is one base away. The chain recombines TRBV12-3 or TRBV12-4 with TRBJ1-5, with D tentatively TRBD1 (5 bases). The CDR3 covers 13 residues. Trimming took 6 bases from V and 5 from J, leaving 11 bases between them. Here the CDR3 DNA reads TGTGCCAGCAGCTCCTCGACAGATCAGCCCCAGCATTTT. Translating gives CASSSSTDQPQHF.

At least ten counts were recorded for this clonotype. V gene TRBV28 combines with J gene TRBJ2-7, with TRBD1 matching 7 bases. After removal of 5 bases from V and 3 bases from J, the junction contained 7 bases not matched to a gene. CDR1 is MDHEN and CDR2 is SYDVKM in the germline V gene. This CDR3 region has 14 residues. The CDR3 here is CASSNDRDLYEQYF. In DNA, the CDR3 is TGTGCCAGCAGTAATGACAGGGACCTCTACGAGCAGTACTTC.

This clonotype has ten or more counts. The rearrangement uses TRBV28 and TRBJ2-4; 8 nucleotides agree with TRBD1. Germline assignment: CDR1 MDHEN and CDR2 SYDVKM. J was trimmed by 0 bases and V by 7 bases; bases with no gene match: 5. The CDR3 length is 15 residues. CDR3 region: CASTDRGLAKNIQYF. The CDR3 nucleotides are TGTGCCAGCACCGACAGGGGCCTAGCCAAAAACATTCAGTACTTC.

In its sample, this clonotype was seen a few times. V is TRBV5-6 and J is TRBJ1-5; tentative D call: TRBD1 (5 bases). Trimming left V 0 bases short and J 10 bases short, with 11 bases between. The CDR3 length is 13 residues. Germline V CDR1 and CDR2: SGHDT, YYEEEE. The CDR3 DNA follows: TGTGCCAGCAGCTTGGGGGGGTGGAATCCCCAGCATTTT. Residues: CASSLGGWNPQHF.

The chain couples TRBV20-1 to TRBJ1-3; D might be TRBD1 (5 bases). The length of the CDR3 is 15 residues. Trimming took 0 bases from V and 2 from J, leaving 11 bases between them. CDR1 and CDR2 from the germline V gene are DFQATT and SNEGSKA (reference sequence). CDR3 nucleotides: TGCAGTGCTAGAGATGCGGTCAGGGCTGGAAACACCATATATTTT. Its translation is CSARDAVRAGNTIYF.

V and J are TRBV6-1 and TRBJ2-1; D not resolved. CDR3 size: 15 residues. CDR1 is MNHNS and CDR2 is SASEGT in the germline V gene. Trimming pared 5 bases from V and 4 bases from J, leaving 15 bases between. CDR3 protein: CASSPRVGTYNEQFF. The CDR3 nucleotides read TGTGCCAGCAGTCCCCGGGTCGGAACTTACAATGAGCAGTTCTTC.

This clonotype appeared many times. The chain uses TRBV12-3 or TRBV12-4 and TRBJ2-7, with 13 bases fitting TRBD2. With V trimmed by 1 base and J by 3 bases, 3 bases remained unmatched. This CDR3 comprises 16 residues. CDR3 region: CASSLEGTSGIYEQYF. Here the CDR3 DNA reads TGTGCCAGCAGTTTAGAGGGGACTAGCGGGATCTACGAGCAGTACTTC.